This entry features one TCR beta chain sequence. Sampling of blood occurred at baseline, cycle 4 day 1, and cycle 7 day 1. Data came from immunoSEQ multiplex PCR; TCRdb stores just in-frame clones and leaves some out. This sample yields some 82,000 clones, of which 94% are seen a single time; approximately 9.9% belongs to the top ten. This entry comes from a study of OX40 agonist ivuxolimab in advanced cancers. Turning to the study itself: Ivuxolimab is an agonistic anti-OX40 (CD134) antibody, and patients were treated with it. Of mixed ages from about 20 to 90 and averaging roughly 66 years, the group was about 80% male. Partial responses occurred in Three dose-escalation patients, one with hepatocellular carcinoma and two with cutaneous melanoma.

V dropped 6 bases and J dropped 6; count of bases not matched to a gene: 6. The CDR3 loop spans 13 amino acids. Germline V gene lookup returns CDR1 MNHNS and CDR2 SASEGT. The chain has TRBV6-1 and TRBJ1-2, with TRBD1 matching over 8 bases. Sequenced material: CD4+ or CD8+ T cells sorted from blood, taken in a trial of the OX40 agonist ivuxolimab. The source is an adult with an advanced solid tumor such as melanoma, head and neck, liver or kidney cancer. The CDR3 loop reads CASRGMDRDGYTF. DNA of the CDR3: TGTGCCAGCAGGGGGATGGACAGGGATGGCTACACCTTC.